These 8 T cell receptor beta chains came from one sample sequenced in a study of human T cells and chemical hapten exposure. TCRdb reprocessed the RACE reads with MiXCR, giving one entry per CDR3 protein. The sample records about 92,000 distinct CDR3 sequences, approximately 10% being singletons. The time point is: patch test 3, about 24 weeks after DPC sensitization. This sample's treatment: therapeutic diphenylcyclopropenone sensitization with weekly scalp DPC. Sequenced material: whole blood, taken in connection with sensitization to the hapten diphenylcyclopropenone (DPC). All receptors come from a woman aged 25 to 45 with alopecia areata. Some clones in this sample may be carry-over from other donors' samples.

This clonotype was seen more than once but under ten times. Written as DNA, the CDR3 is TGTGCCAGCAGCAGACTCGGCTGGGAGCTGTTTTTT. This codes for CASSRLGWELFF. V usage is TRBV6-2 or TRBV6-3 and J usage is TRBJ2-2; D is undetermined. The V gene lost 6 bases and the J gene lost 9 bases, with 11 bases spanning the gap. The CDR3 totals 12 residues. Germline lookup yields CDR1 MNHEY and CDR2 SVGEGT.

The V call is TRBV4-2, the J call TRBJ1-3, with 8 bases aligning to TRBD1. Germline CDR1 LGHNA, CDR2 YNFKEQ. The V and J ends lost 4 bases and 7 bases, in that order; junction bases with no gene match: 9. The CDR3 extends over 15 amino acids. CDR3 residues: CASSPSGGGGNTIYF. CDR3 nucleotide sequence: TGTGCCAGCAGCCCGTCAGGGGGCGGTGGGAACACCATATATTTT.

This clonotype came up a few times. CDR3 in DNA: TGTGCCACCAGTGAGCCCCAGGGTAGGGGAACAGATACGCAGTATTTT. It encodes CATSEPQGRGTDTQYF. V is TRBV24-1 and J is TRBJ2-3, with a tentative D call TRBD1 (5 bases). Trimming cost V 4 bases and J 3 bases, with 16 bases left between them. Per the germline V gene, CDR1 is KGHDR and CDR2 is SFDVKD. The CDR3 sequence is 16 residues long.

This rearrangement joins TRBV5-1 to TRBJ1-6; 8 bases align to TRBD1. This CDR3 spans 17 amino acids. The V and J ends lost 1 base and 5 bases, in that order; junction bases with no gene match: 8. Per the germline V gene, CDR1 is SGHRS and CDR2 is YFSETQ. The CDR3 here is CASSLSHGTGDNSPLHF. The DNA of the CDR3 is TGCGCCAGCAGCTTGAGTCACGGGACAGGAGATAATTCACCCCTCCACTTT.

The table lists this clonotype with many counts. This chain links TRBV20-1 with TRBJ2-7; 9 bases line up with TRBD2. The CDR3 consists of 12 residues. Per the germline V gene, CDR1 is DFQATT and CDR2 is SNEGSKA (reference sequence). The trim removed 6 bases at V and 3 bases at J, leaving 3 bases unmatched. This CDR3 is CSATLAGYEQYF. The CDR3 coding sequence is TGCAGTGCAACACTAGCGGGCTACGAGCAGTACTTC.

This clonotype was detected only a few times. The chain has TRBV20-1 and TRBJ2-5; 7 bases line up with TRBD1. The CDR3 covers 13 residues. Losses at the gene ends were 2 bases for V and 4 bases for J; bases not matched to a gene: 4. Per germline, CDR1 DFQATT and CDR2 SNEGSKA (reference sequence). The CDR3 is CSARRQGRETQYF. CDR3 bases: TGCAGTGCTAGAAGACAGGGAAGAGAGACCCAGTACTTC.

Many counts were recorded for this clonotype. The rearrangement uses TRBV6-6 and TRBJ1-5; possibly TRBD1 for D (5 bases). The CDR3 spans 16 residues. The V gene lost 0 bases and the J gene lost 7 bases, with 16 bases spanning the gap. Germline V gives CDR1 MNHNY, CDR2 SVGAGI (reference sequence). The CDR3 is CASSYSSQGIGQPQHF. The CDR3 bases are TGTGCCAGCAGTTACTCGTCGCAGGGTATCGGCCAGCCCCAGCATTTT.

This sequence joins TRBV30 and TRBJ2-7, with D maybe TRBD2 (6 bases). CDR3 length: 11 residues. V dropped 2 bases and J dropped 6 bases, with 8 bases sitting between them. Germline CDR1 is GTSNPN and CDR2 is SVGIG (reference sequence). In DNA form, the CDR3 reads TGTGCCTGGAGTATGGGGGGCGAGCAGTACGTC. It specifies CAWSMGGEQYV.